These T cell receptor beta chains were read from a single sample in a study of OX40 agonist ivuxolimab in advanced cancers. Only in-frame clones appear in the TCRdb table, and some are missing; sequencing was by immunoSEQ multiplex PCR. The table lists about 16,000 clones, about 86% of them singletons. Sequenced material: CD4+ or CD8+ T cells sorted from blood, taken in a trial of the OX40 agonist ivuxolimab. The receptor source for this set is an adult with an advanced solid tumor such as melanoma, head and neck, liver or kidney cancer. Each CDR3 is given without its conserved first and last residue. The D gene is left open where the match is weak.

J gene,V gene,D gene,CDR3 protein
TRBJ2-7,TRBV2,.,ASSESVARSAADYEQY
TRBJ2-7,TRBV18,.,ASSIYRDYEQY
TRBJ2-5,TRBV5-1,.,ASSGTGPGETQY
TRBJ1-1,TRBV6-5,TRBD1,ASSFGTARMNTEAF
TRBJ1-1,TRBV6-1,.,ASSEVVGAEAF
TRBJ2-1,TRBV10-3,TRBD2,AINPGLAFSYNEQF
TRBJ2-5,TRBV7-2,.,ASSLAGWKTQY
TRBJ1-1,TRBV6-5,.,ASREAGVLNTEAF
TRBJ2-2,TRBV18,TRBD2,ASSPPSGTNTGELF
TRBJ1-4,TRBV20-1,.,SATPLKELF
TRBJ1-5,TRBV5-3,.,ASSFSSQPQH
TRBJ2-3,TRBV7-2,.,ASRKGRKITDTQY
TRBJ2-4,TRBV5-1,.,ASSLEAVPPKNIQY
TRBJ1-5,TRBV6-1,.,ASRNSRYQPQH
TRBJ1-1,TRBV6-6,TRBD1,ASISTGGWTEAF
TRBJ1-1,TRBV28,.,ASSLPGRNTEAF
TRBJ1-5,TRBV5-1,.,ARGGFSNQPQH
TRBJ2-7,TRBV7-9,.,ASSLETRSDEQY
TRBJ2-7,TRBV27,TRBD2,ASTHWGTSGSYEQY
TRBJ2-2,TRBV11-2,.,ASSLFRTGELF
TRBJ1-1,TRBV28,.,ASDRNTEAF
TRBJ1-1,TRBV6-5,.,ASSYRGGETEAF
TRBJ1-2,TRBV6-5,.,ASSYSMGDGYT
TRBJ1-1,TRBV2,TRBD1,ASSGQGSNTEAF
TRBJ2-5,TRBV7-6,.,ASSLFGSTAETQY
TRBJ2-3,TRBV5-1,TRBD2,ASSLDPSGGGTDTQY
TRBJ2-7,TRBV6-5,TRBD1,ASSYLKLQGNEQY
TRBJ2-3,TRBV6-5,TRBD1,ASSYSGTGTKGTQY
TRBJ2-1,TRBV29-1,TRBD2,SVFSGGEQF
TRBJ2-3,TRBV5-1,TRBD2,ASSTTSGGITDTQY
TRBJ1-1,TRBV5-1,.,ASSLEVNTEAF
TRBJ2-5,TRBV15,.,ATSRGPGTGKY
TRBJ1-6,TRBV5-1,.,ASSSGTADNSPLH
TRBJ2-3,TRBV5-1,TRBD2,ASSRGGSTDTQY
TRBJ2-2,TRBV2,.,ATQGFGELF
TRBJ2-7,TRBV5-4,.,ASSPKAGWEHEQY
TRBJ2-3,TRBV5-4,.,ASSLGLTTDTQY
TRBJ1-6,TRBV28,.,ASSMGRPLH
TRBJ1-5,TRBV6-5,.,ASKESLSNQPQH
TRBJ1-1,TRBV5-1,.,ASSLQGWGTEAF
TRBJ1-2,TRBV7-9,.,ASSLDRGGNYGYT
TRBJ2-4,TRBV9,TRBD1,ASSVTGQGENIQY
TRBJ1-5,TRBV7-8,.,ASSSNLGSNQPQH
TRBJ2-1,TRBV7-3,TRBD1,ASSPVDRGNEQF
TRBJ1-1,TRBV2,.,ATLLGRGTEAF
TRBJ2-2,TRBV6-5,.,ASSYLNHEGSELF
TRBJ1-2,TRBV5-1,.,ASSLGQVKLWSYT